Below are 23 T cell receptor beta chains sequenced from a single sample in a study of regulatory T cells in long-lasting Graves disease. Time point indicated: newly diagnosed GD, antithyroid drugs for less than 3 months. From PBMCs, RNA was extracted and then used to make the TCR library. Combining iRepertoire HTBI primers with Arm-PCR of CDR3 regions, the authors built TCR beta libraries. In TCRdb, the multiplex PCR reads were re-called with MiXCR into one record per CDR3 protein. Seen here are 500,000 or so distinct CDR3 sequences, around 16% observed once, and the top ten hold approximately 25%. These data were likewise used in another study, on T cells in Graves' hyperthyroidism and ophthalmopathy.

The material was peripheral blood mononuclear cells (PBMCs), obtained at new diagnosis, from a patient treated with antithyroid drugs. These receptor sequences come from a woman aged 35-60 years with Graves disease.

This clonotype came up many times. This chain joins TRBV2 and TRBJ1-1; D is unresolved. CDR1 and CDR2 from the germline V gene are SNHLY and FYNNEI. V was pared by 4 bases and J by 0 bases, with 15 bases between. The CDR3 is made up of 16 amino acids. The CDR3 region is CASSALGTVMNTEAFF. The CDR3 DNA reads as TGTGCCAGCAGTGCTCTAGGAACAGTTATGAACACTGAAGCTTTCTTT.

V gene TRBV5-6 combines with J gene TRBJ1-1; a weak D match, TRBD1 (5 bases). The CDR3 consists of 14 residues. The ends were cut back, 2 bases at V and 7 bases at J, with 15 bases in the middle. Germline lookup yields CDR1 SGHDT and CDR2 YYEEEE. The CDR3 is CASSFGTRDVEAFF. CDR3 sequence (DNA): TGTGCCAGCAGCTTTGGGACCCGGGACGTTGAAGCTTTCTTT.

This clonotype was counted at least ten times. The gene calls are TRBV27 and TRBJ1-4; possibly TRBD1 for D (6 bases). CDR1 is MNHEY, CDR2 SMNVEV, per germline (reference sequence). With 3 bases removed from V and 4 bases from J, the gap between germline ends came to 9 bases. CDR3 length: 14 residues. CDR3 amino acids: CASSLDSYNEKLFF. In DNA form, the CDR3 reads TGTGCCAGCAGTTTGGACAGCTATAATGAAAAACTGTTTTTT.

This clonotype was counted many times. This chain links TRBV18 with TRBJ1-1, with D maybe TRBD1 (5 bases). Germline values: CDR1 KGHSH, CDR2 LQKENI. The CDR3 is 15 residues long. Trimming removed 5 bases from V and 3 bases from J, with 16 bases in between. The CDR3 DNA reads as TGTGCCAGCTCAACGGGCAGGGCATGGGACACTGAAGCTTTCTTT. This sequence encodes CASSTGRAWDTEAFF.

This clonotype has a count of ten or more. The chain uses TRBV5-1 and TRBJ1-4; D unclear. This CDR3 contains 15 residues. V lost 1 base and J lost 0, with 7 bases in between. The germline V gene encodes CDR1 SGHRS and CDR2 YFSETQ. Here the CDR3 reads CASSLLGSTNEKLFF. The CDR3 DNA sequence: TGCGCCAGCAGCTTGTTAGGATCAACTAATGAAAAACTGTTTTTT.

This clonotype has a count of ten or more. The J gene is TRBJ2-7, the V gene TRBV2, with a possible D match to TRBD2 (6 bases). This CDR3 is built from 15 residues. In germline, CDR1 is SNHLY, CDR2 FYNNEI. Trimming took 6 bases from V and 0 from J, leaving 15 bases between them. The CDR3 coding sequence is TGTGCCAGCAGCTACTGGGGGGACGGCTCCTACGAGCAGTACTTC. Translation gives CASSYWGDGSYEQYF.

This clonotype was counted only a few times. The rearrangement uses TRBV7-6 and TRBJ2-1; no clear D. The last part of the DNA fits TRBJ2-5 better; the J call may be wrong. The CDR3 has 12 amino acids. Germline V gene sequence: CDR1 SGHVS, CDR2 FNYEAQ. The chain's CDR3 is CASSSGAETQYF. The CDR3 DNA reads TGTGCCAGCAGCTCGGGCGCAGAGACCCAGTACTTC.

In this sample, this clonotype turned up many times. This rearrangement joins TRBV5-1 to TRBJ1-2, with D possibly being TRBD1 (6 bases). V gave up 5 bases and J gave up 4 bases, with 18 bases separating them. CDR3 size: 15 residues. The germline V gene has CDR1 SGHRS and CDR2 YFSETQ. The CDR3 sequence: CASRPSRADSYGYTF. The CDR3 DNA sequence: TGCGCCAGCAGGCCTTCACGCGCGGACAGCTATGGCTACACCTTC.

This clonotype was picked up many times. V gene TRBV11-2 combines with J gene TRBJ2-3, with D unclear. Per germline, CDR1 SGHAT and CDR2 FQNNGV. CDR3 length: 16 amino acids. The V end lost 0 bases, the J end lost 3 bases, and 13 bases lay between the germline ends. The CDR3 spells CASSLEGPIGTDTQYF. The DNA of the CDR3 is TGTGCCAGCAGCTTAGAGGGTCCGATTGGGACAGATACGCAGTATTTT. Looking up the rest from reference TRBV11-2 and TRBJ2-3 gives the full variable domain: EAGVAQSPRYKIIEKRQSVAFWCNPISGHATLYWYQQILGQGPKLLIQFQNNGVVDDSQLPKDRFSAERLKGVDSTLKIQPAKLEDSAVYLCASSLEGPIGTDTQYFGPGTRLTVL.

The chain couples TRBV12-3 or TRBV12-4 to TRBJ2-1; 10 positions match TRBD2. With 4 bases clipped from V and 9 bases from J, the junction kept 6 bases outside the gene matches. This CDR3 contains 14 residues. The CDR3 is CASSSAGGDSEQFF. CDR3 DNA sequence: TGTGCCAGCAGTTCAGCGGGGGGGGACTCTGAGCAGTTCTTC.

V is TRBV15 and J is TRBJ1-1; D call uncertain. The V end lost 7 bases, the J end lost 7 bases, and 16 bases lay between the germline ends. The CDR3 extends over 13 amino acids. Germline V gives CDR1 LNHNV, CDR2 YYDKDF (reference sequence). CDR3 coding DNA: TGTGCCACCACTCCCGGAGTAAGGGTTGAAGCTTTCTTT. It encodes CATTPGVRVEAFF.

This clonotype was detected ten times or more. This chain uses TRBV6-1 with TRBJ1-1; TRBD1 matches 7 bases. Germline V CDR1 and CDR2: MNHNS, SASEGT. V was pared by 5 bases and J by 3 bases, with 9 bases of the junction left unmatched. This CDR3 is 15 amino acids long. The CDR3 DNA reads as TGTGCCAGCAGTCCCAGGGAGGGGGCGGACACTGAAGCTTTCTTT. Translation: CASSPREGADTEAFF.

The CDR3 DNA follows: TGTGCCAGCAGCCAAGCCAAGACGGAGGGAAATGGAGCTTTCTTT. Translating it yields CASSQAKTEGNGAFF. The chain has TRBV3-1 and TRBJ1-1; the D is unclear. The CDR3 extends over 15 amino acids. Per germline, CDR1 LGHDT and CDR2 YNNKEL (reference sequence). The ends were cut back, 1 base at V and 10 bases at J, with 19 bases in the middle.

This clonotype was found many times. The chain employs TRBV6-5 and TRBJ1-2; 7 nucleotides line up with TRBD1. In germline, CDR1 is MNHEY, CDR2 SVGAGI. This CDR3 has 12 amino acids. V was clipped by 4 bases and J by 9 bases; unmatched bases: 5. The CDR3 here is CASSWDRGSYTF. Written as DNA, the CDR3 is TGTGCCAGCAGTTGGGACAGAGGGAGCTACACCTTC.

The V gene is TRBV30, the J gene TRBJ2-2; D gene ambiguous. This CDR3 region has 12 residues. V lost 0 bases and J 8 bases, leaving 7 bases between the germline ends. Germline assignment: CDR1 GTSNPN and CDR2 SVGIG (reference sequence). CDR3 in DNA: TGTGCCTGGAGTGTGTCTATGGGGGAGCTGTTTTTT. It yields the protein CAWSVSMGELFF.

This clonotype showed up just a few times. This chain links TRBV4-2 with TRBJ2-2; TRBD2 aligns across 13 bases. V lost 4 bases and J lost 8; bases outside the gene matches: 4. Germline lookup yields CDR1 LGHNA and CDR2 YNFKEQ. The CDR3 loop spans 15 amino acids. The CDR3 is CASSPSGLAGGELFF. The CDR3 nucleotides read TGTGCCAGCAGCCCTTCGGGACTAGCGGGGGGGGAGCTGTTTTTT.

In this sample, this clonotype turned up a few times. The chain joins TRBV30 to TRBJ1-5; D is undetermined. This CDR3 is built from 15 residues. V shed 1 base and J shed 4 bases, with 14 bases lying between them. Germline loops: CDR1 GTSNPN, CDR2 SVGIG (reference sequence). DNA of the CDR3: TGTGCCTGGAGTGAAGTGGCCGTCCGGAATCAGCCCCAGCATTTT. Translated: CAWSEVAVRNQPQHF.

There are a few counts of this clonotype. The chain couples TRBV30 to TRBJ1-5, with TRBD1 identical over 8 bases. Germline-derived CDR1 and CDR2 are GTSNPN and SVGIG (reference sequence). CDR3 length equals 14 residues. The V segment lost 1 base and the J segment 3 bases; nucleotides outside the gene matches: 2. The chain's CDR3 is CAWSEGQDNQPQHF. Here the CDR3 DNA reads TGTGCCTGGAGTGAGGGACAGGACAATCAGCCCCAGCATTTT.

This clonotype has more than one count but fewer than ten. V and J are TRBV7-9 and TRBJ1-2; possibly TRBD1 for D (5 bases). The germline V and J ends were trimmed by 1 base and 7 bases, with 13 bases remaining between them. The CDR3 covers 14 residues. The germline gives CDR1 SEHNR, CDR2 FQNEAQ (reference sequence). This CDR3 reads CASSLGDRESGYTF. The CDR3 bases are TGTGCCAGCAGCTTAGGGGACCGGGAAAGTGGCTACACCTTC.

The chain carries TRBV5-1 and TRBJ2-3, with 13 bases that match TRBD2. The CDR3 runs to 19 residues. The V gene's germline CDR1 is SGHRS and CDR2 YFSETQ. J lost 2 bases, V lost 3 bases, and 12 bases had no gene match. CDR3 sequence reads: CASSSTGLAGIRDTDTQYF. CDR3 nucleotide sequence: TGCGCCAGCAGCTCTACGGGACTAGCGGGGATCAGGGACACAGATACGCAGTATTTT. Full variable domain (rest looked up from reference TRBV5-1 and TRBJ2-3): KAGVTQTPRYLIKTRGQQVTLSCSPISGHRSVSWYQQTPGQGLQFLFEYFSETQRNKGNFPGRFSGRQFSNSRSEMNVSTLELGDSALYLCASSSTGLAGIRDTDTQYFGPGTRLTVL.

This clonotype was recorded many times. V usage is TRBV20-1 and J usage is TRBJ2-1, with D possibly being TRBD1 or TRBD2 (5 bases each). The germline V gene has CDR1 DFQATT and CDR2 SNEGSKA (reference sequence). This CDR3 is built from 13 residues. V dropped 0 bases and J dropped 14 bases, with 17 bases sitting between them. CDR3 coding DNA: TGCAGTGCTAGAGATCGGACCCGGACACTAGAGTTCTTC. This gives the protein CSARDRTRTLEFF.

A few counts support this clonotype. The genes are TRBV5-1 and TRBJ2-1; a weak D match, TRBD1 (6 bases). CDR1 and CDR2 from the germline V gene are SGHRS and YFSETQ. There are 15 residues in the CDR3. Trimming removed 4 bases at V and 4 bases at J, with 15 bases between. The CDR3 nucleotides read TGCGCCAGCAGCGAGGGACACCTTTCTTACAATGAGCAGTTCTTC. Translating gives CASSEGHLSYNEQFF.

This clonotype was seen many times. This chain uses TRBV5-1 with TRBJ1-1; a possible D gene is TRBD1 (6 bases). This CDR3 is built from 16 residues. Trimming stripped 0 bases from V and 1 base from J, with 13 bases between. Per the germline V gene, CDR1 is SGHRS and CDR2 is YFSETQ. CDR3: CASSLATGQRNTEAFF. CDR3 DNA: TGCGCCAGCAGCTTGGCAACGGGACAAAGGAACACTGAAGCTTTCTTT.